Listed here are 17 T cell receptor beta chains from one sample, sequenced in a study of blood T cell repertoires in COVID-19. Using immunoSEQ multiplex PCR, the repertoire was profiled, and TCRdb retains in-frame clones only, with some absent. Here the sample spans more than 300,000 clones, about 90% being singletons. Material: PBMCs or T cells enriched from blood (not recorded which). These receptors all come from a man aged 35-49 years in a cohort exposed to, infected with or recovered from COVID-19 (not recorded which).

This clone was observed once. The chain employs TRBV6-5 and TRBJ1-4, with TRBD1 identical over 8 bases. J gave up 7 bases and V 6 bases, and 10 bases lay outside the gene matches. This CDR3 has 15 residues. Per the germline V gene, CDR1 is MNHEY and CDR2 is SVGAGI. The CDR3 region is CASRNQGALGEKLFF. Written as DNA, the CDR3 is TGTGCCAGCAGGAACCAGGGGGCGCTGGGTGAAAAACTGTTTTTT.

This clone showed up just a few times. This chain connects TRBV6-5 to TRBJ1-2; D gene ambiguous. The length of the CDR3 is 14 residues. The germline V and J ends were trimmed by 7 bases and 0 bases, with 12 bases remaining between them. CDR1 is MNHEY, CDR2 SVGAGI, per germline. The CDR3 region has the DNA TGTGCCAGCACCACTCAGAGGTCTAACTATGGCTACACCTTC. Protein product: CASTTQRSNYGYTF.

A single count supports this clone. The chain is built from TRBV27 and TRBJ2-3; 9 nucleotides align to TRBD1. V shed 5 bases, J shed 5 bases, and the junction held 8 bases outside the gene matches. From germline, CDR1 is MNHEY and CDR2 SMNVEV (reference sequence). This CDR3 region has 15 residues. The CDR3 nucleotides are TGTGCCAGCAGTCTAACACAGGGGGCTGAAGATACGCAGTATTTT. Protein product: CASSLTQGAEDTQYF.

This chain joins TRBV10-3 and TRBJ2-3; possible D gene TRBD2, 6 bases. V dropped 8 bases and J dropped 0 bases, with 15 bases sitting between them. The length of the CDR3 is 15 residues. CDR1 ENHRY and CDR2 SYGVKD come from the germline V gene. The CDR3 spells CAISSLEGSTDTQYF. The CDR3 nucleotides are TGTGCCATCTCCTCTCTGGAGGGGAGCACAGATACGCAGTATTTT.

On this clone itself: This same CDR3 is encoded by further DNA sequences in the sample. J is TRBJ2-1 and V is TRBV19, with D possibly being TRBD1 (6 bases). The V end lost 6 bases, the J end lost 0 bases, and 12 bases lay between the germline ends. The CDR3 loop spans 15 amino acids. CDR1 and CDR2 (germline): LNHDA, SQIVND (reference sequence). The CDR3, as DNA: TGTGCCAGTAGGAAAGACAGGTTCTCCTACAATGAGCAGTTCTTC. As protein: CASRKDRFSYNEQFF.

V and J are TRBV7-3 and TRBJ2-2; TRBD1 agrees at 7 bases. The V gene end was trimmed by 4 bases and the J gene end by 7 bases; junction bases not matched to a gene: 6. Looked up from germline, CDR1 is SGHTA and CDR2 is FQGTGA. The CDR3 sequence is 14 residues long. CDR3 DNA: TGTGCCAGCAGCTCCCAGACAGGGTTCGGGGAGCTGTTTTTT. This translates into CASSSQTGFGELFF.

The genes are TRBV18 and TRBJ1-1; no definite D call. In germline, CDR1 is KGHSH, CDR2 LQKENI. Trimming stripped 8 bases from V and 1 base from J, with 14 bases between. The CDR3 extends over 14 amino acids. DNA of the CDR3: TGTGCCAGCCTACAGTCTACAGCGAACACTGAAGCTTTCTTT. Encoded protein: CASLQSTANTEAFF.

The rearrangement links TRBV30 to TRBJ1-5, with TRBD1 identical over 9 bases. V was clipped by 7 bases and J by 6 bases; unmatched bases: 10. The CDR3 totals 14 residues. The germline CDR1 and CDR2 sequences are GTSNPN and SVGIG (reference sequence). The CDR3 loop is CAYTGTGFSQPQHF. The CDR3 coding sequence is TGTGCCTACACCGGGACAGGGTTTTCTCAGCCCCAGCATTTT.

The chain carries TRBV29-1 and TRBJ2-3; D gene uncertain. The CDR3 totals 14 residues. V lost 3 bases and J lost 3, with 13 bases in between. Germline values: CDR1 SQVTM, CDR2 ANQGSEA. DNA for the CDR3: TGCAGCGTTGACAGGTACGGCAGGACAGATACGCAGTATTTT. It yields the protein CSVDRYGRTDTQYF.

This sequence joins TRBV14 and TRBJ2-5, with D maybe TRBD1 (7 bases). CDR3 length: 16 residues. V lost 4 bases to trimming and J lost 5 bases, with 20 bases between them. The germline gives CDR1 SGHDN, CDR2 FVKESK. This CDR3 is CASSRRTGTGVETQYF. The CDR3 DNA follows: TGTGCCAGCAGCCGCCGGACAGGCACGGGGGTGGAGACCCAGTACTTC.

The CDR3 DNA follows: TGCGCCAGCAGCCTCGGGACTGGCACAGATACGCAGTATTTT. Translating it yields CASSLGTGTDTQYF. The gene calls are TRBV5-1 and TRBJ2-3; TRBD2 might be the D (6 bases). Trimming stripped 4 bases from V and 1 base from J, with 10 bases between. The CDR3 sequence is 14 residues long. CDR1 is SGHRS, CDR2 YFSETQ, per germline.

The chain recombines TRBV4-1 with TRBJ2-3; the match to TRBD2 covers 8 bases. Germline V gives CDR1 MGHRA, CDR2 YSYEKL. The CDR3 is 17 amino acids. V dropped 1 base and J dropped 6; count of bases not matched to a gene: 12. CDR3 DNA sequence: TGCGCCAGCAGCCAAGTGCCGGGACTAGGGGGTCGGGATACGCAGTATTTT. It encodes CASSQVPGLGGRDTQYF.

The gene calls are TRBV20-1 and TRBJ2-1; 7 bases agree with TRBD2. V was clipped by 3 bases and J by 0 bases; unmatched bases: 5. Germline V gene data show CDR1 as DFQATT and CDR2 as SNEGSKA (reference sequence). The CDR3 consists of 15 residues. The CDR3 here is CSASGREVSYNEQFF. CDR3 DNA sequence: TGCAGTGCTAGTGGTCGGGAGGTCTCCTACAATGAGCAGTTCTTC.

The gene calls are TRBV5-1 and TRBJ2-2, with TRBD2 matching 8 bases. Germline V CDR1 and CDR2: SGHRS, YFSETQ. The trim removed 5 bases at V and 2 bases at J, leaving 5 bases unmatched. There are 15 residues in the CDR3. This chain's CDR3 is CASRATSDNTGELFF. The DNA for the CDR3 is TGCGCCAGCAGGGCGACTAGCGATAACACCGGGGAGCTGTTTTTT.

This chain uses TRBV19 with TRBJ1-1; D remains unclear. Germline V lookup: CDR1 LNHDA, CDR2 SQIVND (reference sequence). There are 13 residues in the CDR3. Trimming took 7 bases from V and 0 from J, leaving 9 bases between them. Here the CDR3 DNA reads TGTGCCAGTATAGAGGATTTGAACACTGAAGCTTTCTTT. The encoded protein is CASIEDLNTEAFF. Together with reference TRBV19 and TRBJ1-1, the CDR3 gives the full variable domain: DGGITQSPKYLFRKEGQNVTLSCEQNLNHDAMYWYRQDPGQGLRLIYYSQIVNDFQKGDIAEGYSVSREKKESFPLTVTSAQKNPTAFYLCASIEDLNTEAFFGQGTRLTVV.

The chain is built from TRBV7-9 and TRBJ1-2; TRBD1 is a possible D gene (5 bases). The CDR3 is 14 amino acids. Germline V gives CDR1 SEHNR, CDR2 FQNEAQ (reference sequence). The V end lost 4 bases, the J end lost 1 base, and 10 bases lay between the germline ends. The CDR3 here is CASSSTVNNYGYTF. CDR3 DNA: TGTGCCAGCAGCTCGACAGTAAATAACTATGGCTACACCTTC. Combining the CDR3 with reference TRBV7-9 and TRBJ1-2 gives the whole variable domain DTGVSQNPRHKITKRGQNVTFRCDPISEHNRLYWYRQTLGQGPEFLTYFQNEAQLEKSRLLSDRFSAERPKGSFSTLEIQRTEQGDSAMYLCASSSTVNNYGYTFGSGTRLTVV.

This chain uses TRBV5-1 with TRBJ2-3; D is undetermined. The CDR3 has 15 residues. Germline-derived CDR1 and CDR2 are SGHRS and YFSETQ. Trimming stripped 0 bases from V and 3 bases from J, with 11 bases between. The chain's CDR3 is CASSLGDMWTDTQYF. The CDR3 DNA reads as TGCGCCAGCAGCTTGGGTGACATGTGGACAGATACGCAGTATTTT.